The clone carrying this TCR beta chain was recorded at least ten times. Its antigen remains unidentified. The data were obtained in a study of response to subunit inactivated influenza vaccine. Overall study findings and caveats: Few new T cells, the authors suggested, are recruited by each seasonal influenza vaccination.

The CDR3 has 17 residues. CDR1 is SGHVS, CDR2 FQNEAQ, per germline. V lost 2 bases to trimming and J lost 3 bases, with 20 bases between them. TCRdb analysed the RT-PCR reads with MiXCR anew, one entry per CDR3 protein. The sample carries hundreds of thousands of distinct CDR3 sequences, approximately 10% recorded once. These data were also reused for a study on T cells expressing NK-cell markers. That work contributes: UMIs accompanied the 5'RACE template switching by which TCR beta cDNA was made. HCMV seropositivity characterized most of the eight sequenced donors, and seronegativity one. For a handful of donors, the dominant NKG2C+ clonotypes made up roughly 1.0-7.0% of their CD8+ T cells.

The receptor comes from a man aged 50-60 years who received an inactivated influenza vaccine. This chain connects TRBV7-8 to TRBJ2-7, with a tentative D call TRBD2 (5 bases). The material was PBMCs from blood, obtained on the day of vaccination. The CDR3 loop reads CASSLPQTMPTSYEQYF. DNA of the CDR3: TGTGCCAGCAGCTTACCACAGACGATGCCCACTAGCTACGAGCAGTACTTC.